These 3 T cell receptor beta chains were all obtained from the same sample, sequenced in a study of PD-1 blockade in classical Hodgkin lymphoma. Time point in this sample: cycle 4 day 1 (C4D1), after 6 weeks of nivolumab. Every patient had relapsed following autologous stem cell transplantation, and cohorts differed in brentuximab vedotin exposure. Negative magnetic selection isolated CD4+ T cells from thawed PBMCs. Measured with immunoSEQ multiplex PCR; TCRdb has only the in-frame clones, and not every one. In the table there are 25,000 to 35,000 clones, roughly 80% of which are singletons. This sample comprised CD4+ T cells from blood, obtained before the fourth cycle of nivolumab. The receptors derive from a human donor with classical Hodgkin lymphoma.

The rearrangement links TRBV5-1 to TRBJ2-6; D remains ambiguous. The CDR3 is 15 amino acids. Germline CDR1 is SGHRS and CDR2 is YFSETQ. Trimming left V 4 bases short and J 2 bases short, with 10 bases between. CDR3 nucleotide sequence: TGCGCCAGCAGCCCGAGATTACCTGGGGCCAACGTCCTGACTTTC. This encodes CASSPRLPGANVLTF.

The CDR3 is CASGNQVGRYTEAFF. The CDR3 DNA follows: TGTGCCAGCGGAAATCAAGTGGGCCGATACACTGAAGCTTTCTTT. The chain joins TRBV7-8 to TRBJ1-1; D remains unclear. CDR3 size: 15 residues. Germline lookup yields CDR1 SGHVS and CDR2 FQNEAQ. Trimming took off 8 bases at V and 3 bases at J, with 19 bases between the two ends.

The chain has TRBV6-1 and TRBJ2-2, with D maybe TRBD1 (6 bases). In germline, CDR1 is MNHNS, CDR2 SASEGT. V lost 2 bases and J 7 bases, leaving 8 bases between the germline ends. The CDR3 has 13 residues. The CDR3 nucleotides read TGTGCCAGCAGTGAACAGGGGCACGGGGAGCTGTTTTTT. Encoded protein: CASSEQGHGELFF.